This TCR beta chain comes out of a study of identical twins. This CDR3 comprises 19 residues. Broader study findings: Out-of-frame sharing of TCR alpha in monozygotic twins was underestimated by models. Fewer insertions characterized abundant cord blood beta clonotypes, whereas memory repertoires showed none. Where beta out-of-frame sequences were concerned, excess twin sharing was weaker.

At least ten counts were recorded for this clonotype. Antigen unknown. Template switching (which added a universal primer site) was used, and cDNA carried unique molecular identifiers. TCRdb fed the 5' RACE reads into MiXCR, producing one record per CDR3 protein. Here the sample spans under 250,000 distinct CDR3 sequences, about 7.5% being singletons. A further study also used this sample, focusing on yellow fever vaccine responses in identical twins.

V usage is TRBV21-1 and J usage is TRBJ1-2. TRBV21-1 is a known pseudogene. The source is a woman in her late teens or twenties in good health. The sequenced sample was memory (CD45RO+) T cells sorted from blood. For the CDR3, the DNA is TGTGCCAGCCGAATACCCCGAGGTTCAGGTAGAGAGTTGGACTATGGCTACACCTTC. Its translation is CASRIPRGSGRELDYGYTF.